The clone carrying this T cell receptor (beta chain) appeared once. Antigen unknown. The trim removed 0 bases at V and 1 base at J, leaving 8 bases unmatched. The CDR3 sequence is 17 residues long. Per the germline V gene, CDR1 is SGDLS and CDR2 is YYNGEE. This sample stems from a study of cytomegalovirus exposure and HLA in healthy donors. In the study overall: Approximately 81% of several hundred genotyped donors fell in the Caucasian-associated ancestry cluster. Study-level results: As a later analysis showed, a missense DCLRE1C variant was linked to trimming of TCR beta V- and J-genes. Reports indicated that the classifier achieved high specificity and sensitivity in diagnosing cytomegalovirus status. It was reported that TCR beta sequences correctly inferred the HLA-A and HLA-B alleles for most subjects.

PCR involved 60 Vbeta and 13 Jbeta primers. Generated by immunoSEQ multiplex PCR, the TCRdb table keeps only in-frame clones and is missing some. The table includes about 160,000 clones, roughly 76% detected once. Sequenced: PBMCs. The TCR originated in a man between 60 and 70 years old in good health and CMV-seronegative. V usage is TRBV9 and J usage is TRBJ1-1; TRBD1 matches at 8 bases. The CDR3 DNA is TGTGCCAGCAGCGTAGCAGGGGGCGCCGGGAGGAACACTGAAGCTTTCTTT. Amino acids: CASSVAGGAGRNTEAFF. Based on the CDR3 plus reference TRBV9 and TRBJ1-1, the full variable domain is DSGVTQTPKHLITATGQRVTLRCSPRSGDLSVYWYQQSLDQGLQFLIQYYNGEERAKGNILERFSAQQFPDLHSELNLSSLELGDSALYFCASSVAGGAGRNTEAFFGQGTRLTVV.